This T cell receptor (beta chain) was sequenced for a study of shared T cell receptors in the human thymus (dated by TCRdb to the early 2020s). Context from the whole study: The study investigated the way shared, self-reactive T-cell receptor alpha chains are produced in the human thymus.

With respect to this clone: This receptor's antigen is unknown. No base qualities exist here, and no much larger clone lies one base off it.

Via the germline V gene (reference sequence), CDR1 is LNHNV and CDR2 YYDKDF. Between the V and J ends, shortened by 2 bases and 2 bases respectively, the junction contains 15 bases. From its cysteine to its phenylalanine, the CDR3 spans 16 amino acids. The retained sequence is limited to the CDR3, 48 bases, with the frame set at the first base. The library was generated by the immunoSEQ multiplex PCR assay. The source is immuneACCESS, and TCRdb retained only in-frame sequences with V and J called. Part of the clones is not carried over; for the studies checked, unresolved V genes explain less than half of this, and the remainder is unexplained. A total of around 730,000 clones appear in this sample, 80% to 90% of them only once. The biggest ten clones account for roughly 0.01% of the sample. The sample was also linked to a second study, of human thymus T cells. As the second publication notes: The donors were immunologically healthy infants in Finland who had open corrective cardiac surgery for congenital heart defects. The thymus tissue came from surgical resects taken out during corrective cardiac surgery. Usage of V and J gene segments appeared to be biased in both the thymic and the peripheral blood repertoires. According to the related research, thymic TCR repertoires were highly overlapping among unrelated individuals. The study used seven to nine infant thymus samples plus four related peripheral blood samples to characterize TCR alpha and beta repertoires. The cohort included a handful of male and a couple of female infants, with donor ages spanning 7 to 244 days. Thymocytes were mechanically released from the tissue and were stored as pellets of about 10-30 million cells at -70 degrees C. A QIAsymphony instrument was used to extract genomic DNA from the frozen cell pellets. Using the immunoSEQ multiplex PCR assay, the TCRB and TCRAD loci were amplified from a standardized quantity of quality-controlled genomic DNA. Amplicons spanned the V(D)J region at a length sufficient to cover the CDR3 and identify V and J genes. The amplicons were sequenced on an Illumina platform via the commercial immunoSEQ service. Primer bias and sequencing errors were corrected using previously described methods, and TCRAD and TCRB definitions followed the IMGT database. Repertoires were analysed with immunoSEQ Analyzer 3.0 and VDJTools, covering basic statistics, V/J segment usage, diversity estimates, rarefaction and pairwise overlap. Chao1, ChaoE, Efron-Thisted, Shannon and inverse Simpson indices were used to estimate diversity, which was also estimated on datasets down-sampled to the smallest sample. Repertoire overlap was determined by strict matching of CDR3 nucleotide sequence, V gene and J gene, and Jaccard-based multidimensional scaling clustering was applied. Thymus samples yielded on average approximately 800,000 unique TCRB clonotypes, compared with 80,000 to 85,000 from blood samples.

Sequences were obtained from thymocytes. This clonotype originated in a girl in the first two years of life with a congenital heart defect. Donor details come from another sample of the same person, matched by shared clones. The sequence links TRBV15 to TRBJ1-1; a weak D assignment points to TRBD1 (5 bases agree). The DNA is as follows: TGTGCCACCAGCAGACACCCACAGGAGCCCAACACTGAAGCTTTCTTT. It specifies CATSRHPQEPNTEAFF.